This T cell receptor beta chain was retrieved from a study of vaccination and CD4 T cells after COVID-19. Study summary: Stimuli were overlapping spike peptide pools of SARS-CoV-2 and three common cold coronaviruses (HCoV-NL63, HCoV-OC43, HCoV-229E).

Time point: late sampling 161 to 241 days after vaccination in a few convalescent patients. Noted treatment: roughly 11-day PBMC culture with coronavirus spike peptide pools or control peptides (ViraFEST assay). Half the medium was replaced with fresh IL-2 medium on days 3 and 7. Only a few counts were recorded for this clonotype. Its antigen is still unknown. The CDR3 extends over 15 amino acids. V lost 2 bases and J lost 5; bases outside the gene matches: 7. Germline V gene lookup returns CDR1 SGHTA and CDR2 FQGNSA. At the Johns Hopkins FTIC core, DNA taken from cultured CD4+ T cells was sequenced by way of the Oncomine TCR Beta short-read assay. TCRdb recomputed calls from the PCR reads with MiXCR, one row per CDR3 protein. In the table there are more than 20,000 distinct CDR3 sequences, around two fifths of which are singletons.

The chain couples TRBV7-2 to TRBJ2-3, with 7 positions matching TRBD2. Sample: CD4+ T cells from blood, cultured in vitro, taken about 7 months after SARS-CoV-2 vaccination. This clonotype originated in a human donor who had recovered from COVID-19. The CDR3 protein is CASSLRGRNGDTQYF. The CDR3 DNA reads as TGTGCCAGCAGCTTACGCGGGAGAAACGGAGATACGCAGTATTTT. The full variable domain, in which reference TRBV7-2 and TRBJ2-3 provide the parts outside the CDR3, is GAGVSQSPSNKVTEKGKDVELRCDPISGHTALYWYRQSLGQGLEFLIYFQGNSAPDKSGLPSDRFSAERTGGSVSTLTIQRTQQEDSAVYLCASSLRGRNGDTQYFGPGTRLTVL.